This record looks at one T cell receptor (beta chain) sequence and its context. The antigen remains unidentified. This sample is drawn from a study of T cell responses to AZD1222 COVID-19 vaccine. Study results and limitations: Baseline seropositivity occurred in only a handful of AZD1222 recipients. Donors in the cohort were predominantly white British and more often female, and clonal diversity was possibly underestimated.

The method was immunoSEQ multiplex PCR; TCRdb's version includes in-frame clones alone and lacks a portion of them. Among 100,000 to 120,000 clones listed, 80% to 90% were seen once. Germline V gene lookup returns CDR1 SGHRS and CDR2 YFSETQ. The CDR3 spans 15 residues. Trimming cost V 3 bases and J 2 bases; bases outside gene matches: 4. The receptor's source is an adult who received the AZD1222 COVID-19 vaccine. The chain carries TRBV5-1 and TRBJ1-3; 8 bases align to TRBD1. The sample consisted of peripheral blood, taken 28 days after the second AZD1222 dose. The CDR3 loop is CASSSQGATGNTIYF. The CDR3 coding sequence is TGCGCCAGCAGCTCCCAGGGGGCCACTGGAAACACCATATATTTT.